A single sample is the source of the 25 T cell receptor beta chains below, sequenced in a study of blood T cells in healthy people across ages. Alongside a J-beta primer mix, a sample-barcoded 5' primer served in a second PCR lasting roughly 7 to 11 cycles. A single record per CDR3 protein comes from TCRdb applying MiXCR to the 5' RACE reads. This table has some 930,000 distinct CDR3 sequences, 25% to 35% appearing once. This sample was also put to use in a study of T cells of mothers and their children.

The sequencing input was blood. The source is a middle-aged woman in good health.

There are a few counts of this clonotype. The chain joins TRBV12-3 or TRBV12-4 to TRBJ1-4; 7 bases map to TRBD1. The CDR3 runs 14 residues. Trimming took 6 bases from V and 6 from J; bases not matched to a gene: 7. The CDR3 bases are TGTGCCAGCAGAGAACAGGGGAGATATGAAAAACTGTTTTTT. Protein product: CASREQGRYEKLFF.

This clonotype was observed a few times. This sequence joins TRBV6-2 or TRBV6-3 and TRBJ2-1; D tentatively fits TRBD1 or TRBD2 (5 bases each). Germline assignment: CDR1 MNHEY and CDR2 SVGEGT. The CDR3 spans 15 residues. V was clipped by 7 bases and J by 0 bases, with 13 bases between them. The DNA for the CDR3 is TGTGCCAGCATCGGTTCAGGGAGCTCCTACAATGAGCAGTTCTTC. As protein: CASIGSGSSYNEQFF.

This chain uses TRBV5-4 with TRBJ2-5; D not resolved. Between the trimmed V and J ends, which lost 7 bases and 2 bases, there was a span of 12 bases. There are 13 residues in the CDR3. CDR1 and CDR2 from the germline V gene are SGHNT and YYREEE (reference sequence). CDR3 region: CASGQNTQETQYF. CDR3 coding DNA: TGTGCCAGCGGCCAGAATACACAAGAGACCCAGTACTTC.

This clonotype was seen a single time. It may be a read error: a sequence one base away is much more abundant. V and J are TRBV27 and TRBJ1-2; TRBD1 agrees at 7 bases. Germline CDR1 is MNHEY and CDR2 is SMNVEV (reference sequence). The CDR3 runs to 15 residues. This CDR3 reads CASSIGTERNYGCTF. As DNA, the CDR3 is TGTGCCAGCAGTATTGGGACAGAAAGAAACTATGGCTGCACCTTC.

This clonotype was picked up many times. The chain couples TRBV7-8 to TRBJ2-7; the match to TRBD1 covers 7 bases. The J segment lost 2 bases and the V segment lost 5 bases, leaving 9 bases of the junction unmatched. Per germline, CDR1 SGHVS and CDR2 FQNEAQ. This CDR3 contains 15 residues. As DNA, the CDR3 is TGTGCCAGCAGCCGATACCGGGACAGTCCCTACGAGCAGTACTTC. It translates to CASSRYRDSPYEQYF.

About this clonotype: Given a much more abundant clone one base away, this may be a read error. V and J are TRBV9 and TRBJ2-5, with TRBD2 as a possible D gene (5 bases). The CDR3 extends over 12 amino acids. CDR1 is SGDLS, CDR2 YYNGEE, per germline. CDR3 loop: CASSVSGETRYF. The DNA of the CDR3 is TGTGCCAGCAGCGTAAGCGGAGAGACCCGGTACTTC.

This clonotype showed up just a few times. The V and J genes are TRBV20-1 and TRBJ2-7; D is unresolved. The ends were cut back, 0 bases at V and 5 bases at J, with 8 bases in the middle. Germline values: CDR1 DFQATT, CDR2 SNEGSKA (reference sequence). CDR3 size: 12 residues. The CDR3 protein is CSARDLWDEQYF. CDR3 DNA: TGCAGTGCTAGAGACCTCTGGGACGAGCAGTACTTC.

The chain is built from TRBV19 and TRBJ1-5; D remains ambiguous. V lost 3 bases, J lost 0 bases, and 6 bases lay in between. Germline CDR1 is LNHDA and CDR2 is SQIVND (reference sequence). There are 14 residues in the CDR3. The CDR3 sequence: CASSIGNSNQPQHF. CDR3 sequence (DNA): TGTGCCAGTAGTATTGGAAATAGCAATCAGCCCCAGCATTTT.

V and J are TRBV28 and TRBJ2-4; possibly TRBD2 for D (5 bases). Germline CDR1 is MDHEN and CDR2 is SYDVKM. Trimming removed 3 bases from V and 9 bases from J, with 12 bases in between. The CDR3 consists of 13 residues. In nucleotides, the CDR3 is TGTGCCAGCAGTTTCGGCGGGTTGGGCATTCAGTACTTC. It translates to CASSFGGLGIQYF.

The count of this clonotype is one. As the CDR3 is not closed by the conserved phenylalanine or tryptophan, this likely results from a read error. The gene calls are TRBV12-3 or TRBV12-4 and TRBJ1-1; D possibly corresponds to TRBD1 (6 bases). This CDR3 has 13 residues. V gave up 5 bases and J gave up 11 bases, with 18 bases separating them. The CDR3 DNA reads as TGTGCCAGCAGTATCCGGGACACGGATATTGCTTTCTTG. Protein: CASSIRDTDIAFL.

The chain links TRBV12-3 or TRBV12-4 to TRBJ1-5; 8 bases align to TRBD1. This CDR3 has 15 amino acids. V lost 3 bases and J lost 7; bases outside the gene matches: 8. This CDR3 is CASSLSGGSGQPQHF. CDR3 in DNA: TGTGCCAGCAGTTTGTCAGGGGGCTCGGGGCAGCCCCAGCATTTT.

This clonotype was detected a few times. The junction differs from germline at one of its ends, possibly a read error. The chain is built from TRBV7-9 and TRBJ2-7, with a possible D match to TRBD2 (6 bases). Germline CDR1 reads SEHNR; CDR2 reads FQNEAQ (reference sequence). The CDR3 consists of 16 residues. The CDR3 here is CASSAASYRADYGQYF. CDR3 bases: TGTGCCAGCAGCGCAGCCTCTTATAGGGCGGACTACGGGCAGTACTTC.

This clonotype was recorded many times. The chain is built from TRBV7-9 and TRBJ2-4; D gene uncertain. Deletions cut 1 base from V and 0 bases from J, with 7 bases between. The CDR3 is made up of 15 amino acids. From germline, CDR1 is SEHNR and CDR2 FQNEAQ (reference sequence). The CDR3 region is CASSLEAIAKNIQYF. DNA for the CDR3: TGTGCCAGCAGCTTAGAGGCAATAGCCAAAAACATTCAGTACTTC.

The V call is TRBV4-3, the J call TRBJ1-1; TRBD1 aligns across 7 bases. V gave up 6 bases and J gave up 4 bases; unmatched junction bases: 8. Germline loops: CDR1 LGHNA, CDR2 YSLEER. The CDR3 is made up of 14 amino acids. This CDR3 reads CASRQDRRVTEAFF. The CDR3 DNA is TGCGCCAGCAGGCAGGACAGGAGAGTCACTGAAGCTTTCTTT.

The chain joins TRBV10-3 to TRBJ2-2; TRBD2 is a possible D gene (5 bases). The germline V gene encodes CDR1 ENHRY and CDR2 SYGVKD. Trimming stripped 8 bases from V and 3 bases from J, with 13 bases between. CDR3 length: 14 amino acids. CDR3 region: CAIFRDSDTGELFF. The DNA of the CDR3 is TGTGCCATCTTTCGGGATTCGGACACCGGGGAGCTGTTTTTT.

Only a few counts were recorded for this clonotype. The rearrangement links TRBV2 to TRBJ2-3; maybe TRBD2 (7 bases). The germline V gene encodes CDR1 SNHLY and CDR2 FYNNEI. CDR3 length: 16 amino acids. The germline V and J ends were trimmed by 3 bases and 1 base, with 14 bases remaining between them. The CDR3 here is CASSEWGGLRTDTQYF. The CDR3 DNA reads TGTGCCAGCAGTGAGTGGGGGGGCTTGCGCACAGATACGCAGTATTTT.

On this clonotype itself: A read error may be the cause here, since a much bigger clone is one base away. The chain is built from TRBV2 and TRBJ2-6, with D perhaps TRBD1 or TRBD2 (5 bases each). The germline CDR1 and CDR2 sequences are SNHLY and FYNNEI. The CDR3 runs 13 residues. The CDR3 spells CARLVPGANVRTF. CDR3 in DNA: TGTGCCAGGCTAGTCCCCGGGGCCAACGTCCGGACTTTC.

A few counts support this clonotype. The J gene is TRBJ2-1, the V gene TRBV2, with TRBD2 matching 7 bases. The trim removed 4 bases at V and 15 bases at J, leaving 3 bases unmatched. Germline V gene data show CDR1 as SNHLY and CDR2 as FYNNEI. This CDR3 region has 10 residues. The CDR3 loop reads CASSARGVFF. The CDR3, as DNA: TGTGCCAGCAGTGCCCGGGGGGTGTTCTTC.

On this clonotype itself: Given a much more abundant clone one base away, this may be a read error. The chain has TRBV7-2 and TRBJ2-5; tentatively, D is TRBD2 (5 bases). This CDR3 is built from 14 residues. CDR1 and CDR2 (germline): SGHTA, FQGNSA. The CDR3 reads CANSLRWGDNEQYF. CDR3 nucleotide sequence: TGTGCCAACAGCTTACGGTGGGGAGACAATGAGCAGTACTTC.

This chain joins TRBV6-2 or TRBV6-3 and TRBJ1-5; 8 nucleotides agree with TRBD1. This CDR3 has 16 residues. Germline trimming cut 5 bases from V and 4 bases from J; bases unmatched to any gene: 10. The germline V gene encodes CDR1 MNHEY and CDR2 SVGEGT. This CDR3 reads CASSIDRGLRNQPQHF. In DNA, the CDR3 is TGTGCCAGCAGTATTGACAGGGGTTTACGGAATCAGCCCCAGCATTTT.

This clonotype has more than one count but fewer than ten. The chain's CDR3 is CSVEDEGTGGITEAFF. DNA for the CDR3: TGCAGCGTTGAAGATGAGGGCACAGGGGGTATCACTGAAGCTTTCTTT. V and J are TRBV29-1 and TRBJ1-1, with 8 bases matching TRBD1. CDR1 is SQVTM, CDR2 ANQGSEA, per germline. The CDR3 is made up of 16 amino acids. J lost 4 bases, V lost 0 bases, and 10 bases had no gene match.

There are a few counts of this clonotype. The CDR3 here is CASSPARSPLHF. The CDR3 bases are TGTGCCAGCAGCCCCGCGCGCTCACCCCTCCACTTT. This chain joins TRBV7-2 and TRBJ1-6; D not resolved. The CDR3 totals 12 residues. Trimming left V 5 bases short and J 10 bases short, with 9 bases between. Germline-derived CDR1 and CDR2 are SGHTA and FQGNSA.

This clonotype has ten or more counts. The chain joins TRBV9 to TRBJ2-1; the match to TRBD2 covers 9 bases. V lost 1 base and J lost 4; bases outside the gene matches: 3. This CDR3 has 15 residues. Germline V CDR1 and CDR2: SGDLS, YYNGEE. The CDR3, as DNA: TGTGCCAGCAGCGTATCCGGACTAGCGTACAATGAGCAGTTCTTC. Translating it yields CASSVSGLAYNEQFF.

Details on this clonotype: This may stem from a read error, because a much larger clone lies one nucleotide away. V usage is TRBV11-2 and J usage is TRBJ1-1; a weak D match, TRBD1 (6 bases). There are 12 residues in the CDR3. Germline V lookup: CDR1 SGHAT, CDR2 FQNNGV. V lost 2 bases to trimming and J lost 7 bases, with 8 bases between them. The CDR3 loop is CASSLMDSEAFF. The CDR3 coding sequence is TGTGCCAGCAGCTTAATGGACAGTGAAGCTTTCTTT.

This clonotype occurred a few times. CDR3 in DNA: TGTGCCAGCAGCGTCGGGACTCTTTACGAGCAGTACTTC. It yields the protein CASSVGTLYEQYF. The chain links TRBV7-9 to TRBJ2-7; a weak D match, TRBD2 (6 bases). This CDR3 region has 13 residues. V lost 5 bases to trimming and J lost 4 bases, with 12 bases between them. The germline gives CDR1 SEHNR, CDR2 FQNEAQ (reference sequence).